This TCR beta chain was sequenced for a study of T-cell reconstitution after alpha-beta-depleted transplantation in children. Unique molecular identifiers were incorporated when the TCRbeta library was constructed. TCRdb re-derived calls from the PCR reads in MiXCR, one entry per CDR3 protein. The repertoire holds around 400,000 distinct CDR3 sequences, roughly 11% seen once, with 4.5% to 6.5% in the top ten. V lost 2 bases and J 0 bases, leaving 17 bases between the germline ends. This CDR3 spans 18 amino acids. The germline gives CDR1 MGHDK, CDR2 SYGVNS. A few counts support this clonotype. The sequencing here drew on PBMCs from the stem cell graft donor, taken from the stem cell graft. The sequence was collected from a human donor who donated a stem cell graft to a child with acute myeloid leukemia. The chain carries TRBV25-1 and TRBJ2-1, with a possible D match to TRBD1 (5 bases). The CDR3 is CASSESLGLTSSYNEQFF. CDR3 nucleotides: TGTGCCAGCAGTGAAAGTTTGGGGCTAACAAGCTCCTACAATGAGCAGTTCTTC.